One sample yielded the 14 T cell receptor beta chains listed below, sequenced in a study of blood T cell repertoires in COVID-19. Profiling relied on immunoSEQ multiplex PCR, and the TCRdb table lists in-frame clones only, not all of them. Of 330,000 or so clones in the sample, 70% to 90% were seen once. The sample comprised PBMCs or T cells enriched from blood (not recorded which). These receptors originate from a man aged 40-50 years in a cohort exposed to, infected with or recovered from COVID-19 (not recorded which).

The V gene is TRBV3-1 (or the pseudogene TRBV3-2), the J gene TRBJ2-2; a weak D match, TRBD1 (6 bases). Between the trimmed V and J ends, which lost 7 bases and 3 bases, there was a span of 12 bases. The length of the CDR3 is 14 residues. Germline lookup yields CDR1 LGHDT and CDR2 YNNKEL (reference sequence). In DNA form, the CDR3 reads TGTGCCAGCACCCGGGACACCTACACCGGGGAGCTGTTTTTT. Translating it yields CASTRDTYTGELFF.

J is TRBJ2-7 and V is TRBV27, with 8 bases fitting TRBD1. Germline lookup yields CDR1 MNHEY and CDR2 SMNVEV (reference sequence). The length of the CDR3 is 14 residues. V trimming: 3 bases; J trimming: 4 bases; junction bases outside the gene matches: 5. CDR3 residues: CASSLWQGAYEQYF. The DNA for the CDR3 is TGTGCCAGCAGTTTGTGGCAGGGGGCTTACGAGCAGTACTTC.

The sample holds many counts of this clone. The CDR3 DNA reads as TGTGCCAGCACGATTAGGGGCCTTGACTATGGCTACACCTTC. Its translation is CASTIRGLDYGYTF. This chain links TRBV2 with TRBJ1-2; the D gene is possibly TRBD1 (5 bases). Germline V gives CDR1 SNHLY, CDR2 FYNNEI. The CDR3 covers 14 residues. With 7 bases removed from V and 3 bases from J, the gap between germline ends came to 15 bases.

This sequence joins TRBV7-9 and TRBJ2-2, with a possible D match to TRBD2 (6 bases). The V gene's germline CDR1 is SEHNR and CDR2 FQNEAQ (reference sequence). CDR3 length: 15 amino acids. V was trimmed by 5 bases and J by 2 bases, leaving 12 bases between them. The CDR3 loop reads CASSQPGTNTGELFF. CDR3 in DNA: TGTGCCAGCAGCCAGCCCGGGACTAACACCGGGGAGCTGTTTTTT.

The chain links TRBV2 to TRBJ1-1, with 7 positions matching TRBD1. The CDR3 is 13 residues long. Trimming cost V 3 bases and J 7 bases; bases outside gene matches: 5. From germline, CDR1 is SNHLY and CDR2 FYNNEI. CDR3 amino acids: CASSDRGYGEAFF. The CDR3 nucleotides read TGTGCCAGCAGTGACAGGGGGTATGGTGAAGCTTTCTTT.

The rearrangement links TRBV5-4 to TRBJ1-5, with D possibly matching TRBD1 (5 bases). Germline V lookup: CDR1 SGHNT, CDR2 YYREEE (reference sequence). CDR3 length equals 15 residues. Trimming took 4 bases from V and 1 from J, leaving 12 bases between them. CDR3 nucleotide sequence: TGTGCCAGCAGCCAGGGTCTAGGCAGCAATCAGCCCCAGCATTTT. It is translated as CASSQGLGSNQPQHF.

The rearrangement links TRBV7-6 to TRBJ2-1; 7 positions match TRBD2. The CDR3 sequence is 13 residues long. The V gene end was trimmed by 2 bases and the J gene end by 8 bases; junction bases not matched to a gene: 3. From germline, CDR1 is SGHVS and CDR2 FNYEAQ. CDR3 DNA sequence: TGTGCCAGCAGCTTACCTACTAGCGATGAGCAGTTCTTC. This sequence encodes CASSLPTSDEQFF.

The CDR3 sequence: CASSVGEVLIGGYTF. In DNA, the CDR3 is TGTGCCAGCAGCGTAGGAGAGGTTTTGATCGGCGGCTACACCTTC. This chain uses TRBV9 with TRBJ1-2; no clear D gene. Trimming removed 0 bases from V and 8 bases from J, with 17 bases in between. There are 15 residues in the CDR3. Germline V gene lookup returns CDR1 SGDLS and CDR2 YYNGEE.

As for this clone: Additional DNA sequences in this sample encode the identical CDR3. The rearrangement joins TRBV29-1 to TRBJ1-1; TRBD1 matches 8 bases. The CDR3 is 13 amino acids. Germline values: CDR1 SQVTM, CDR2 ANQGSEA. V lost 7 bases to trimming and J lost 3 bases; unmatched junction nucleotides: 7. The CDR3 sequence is CSARQGRDTEAFF. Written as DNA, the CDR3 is TGCAGCGCACGACAGGGGAGGGACACTGAAGCTTTCTTT.

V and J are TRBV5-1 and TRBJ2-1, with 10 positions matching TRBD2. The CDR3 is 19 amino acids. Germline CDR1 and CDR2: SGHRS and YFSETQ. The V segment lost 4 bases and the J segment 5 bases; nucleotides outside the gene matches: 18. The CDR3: CASSPRSSGRGTFNNEQFF. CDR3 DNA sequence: TGCGCCAGCAGCCCCCGTTCTAGCGGGAGAGGGACCTTTAACAATGAGCAGTTCTTC.

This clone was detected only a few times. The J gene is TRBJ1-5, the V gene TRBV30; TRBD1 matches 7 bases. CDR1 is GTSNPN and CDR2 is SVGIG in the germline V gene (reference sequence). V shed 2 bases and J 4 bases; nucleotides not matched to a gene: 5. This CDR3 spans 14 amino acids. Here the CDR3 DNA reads TGTGCCTGGAGTCAAGGGACAGCAAATCAGCCCCAGCATTTT. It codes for CAWSQGTANQPQHF.

As DNA, the CDR3 is TGTGCCAGCAGTGAACAGGGCGGGAGGTCTAAACTGTTTTTT. Protein product: CASSEQGGRSKLFF. The chain employs TRBV2 and TRBJ1-4; TRBD1 might be the D (5 bases). Germline assignment: CDR1 SNHLY and CDR2 FYNNEI. V was cut by 2 bases and J by 11 bases, with 15 bases left in between. The CDR3 totals 14 residues.

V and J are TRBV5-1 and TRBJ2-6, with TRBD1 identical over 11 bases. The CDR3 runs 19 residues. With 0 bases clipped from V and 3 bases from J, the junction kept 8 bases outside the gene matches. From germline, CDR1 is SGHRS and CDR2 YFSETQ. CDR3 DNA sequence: TGCGCCAGCAGCTTGGCCCCCGGACAGGGGGCGCTTGGGGCCAACGTCCTGACTTTC. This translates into CASSLAPGQGALGANVLTF.

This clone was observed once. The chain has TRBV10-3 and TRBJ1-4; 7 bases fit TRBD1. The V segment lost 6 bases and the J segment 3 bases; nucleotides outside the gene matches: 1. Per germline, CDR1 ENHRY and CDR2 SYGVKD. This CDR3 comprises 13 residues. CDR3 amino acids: CAISTGANEKLFF. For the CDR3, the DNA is TGTGCCATCAGCACAGGGGCTAATGAAAAACTGTTTTTT.